This TCR beta chain was identified during a study of identical twins. Trimming pared 1 base from V and 4 bases from J, leaving 8 bases between. The CDR3 runs 13 residues. Germline V gene sequence: CDR1 SNHLY, CDR2 FYNNEI. The sample holds a few counts of this clonotype. Antigen unknown. Every one of the donors was a healthy Caucasian. Study results and caveats: The study reached conclusions through statistical analysis that was cross-sectional, not following the same donors. Recombination models fit unrelated individuals' TCR alpha sharing but underestimated twins'. Abundant beta clonotypes from cord blood had fewer insertions, unlike memory repertoires, which showed none.

TCRdb used MiXCR to reprocess the 5' RACE reads, holding one entry per CDR3 protein. The data contain about 890,000 distinct CDR3 sequences, approximately 13% of them singletons. This sample was also put to use in a study of yellow fever vaccine responses in identical twins.

The sequenced sample consisted of PBMCs. This receptor was identified in a woman younger than 30 in good health. The chain is built from TRBV2 and TRBJ2-7; D might be TRBD1 (6 bases). CDR3 DNA: TGTGCCAGCAGTGAAGTCAGGGGTTACGAGCAGTACGTC. This encodes CASSEVRGYEQYV.